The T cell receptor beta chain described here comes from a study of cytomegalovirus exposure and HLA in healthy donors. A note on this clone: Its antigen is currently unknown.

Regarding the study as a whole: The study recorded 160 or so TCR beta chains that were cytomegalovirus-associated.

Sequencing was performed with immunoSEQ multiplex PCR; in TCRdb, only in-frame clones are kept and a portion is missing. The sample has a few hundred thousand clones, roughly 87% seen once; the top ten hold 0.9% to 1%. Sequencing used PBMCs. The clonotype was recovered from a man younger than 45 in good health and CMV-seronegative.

The CDR3 loop is CASSSLRGQTYNEQFF. The CDR3, as DNA: TGTGCCAGCAGTTCCCTGAGGGGGCAGACCTACAATGAGCAGTTCTTC. The chain employs TRBV27 and TRBJ2-1; TRBD1 agrees at 7 bases. The ends lost 4 bases at V and 2 bases at J; junction bases unmatched: 8. The length of the CDR3 is 16 residues. In germline, CDR1 is MNHEY, CDR2 SMNVEV (reference sequence).